This T cell receptor (beta chain) was identified during a study of PD-1 blockade in classical Hodgkin lymphoma. The protocol was immunoSEQ multiplex PCR, while the TCRdb copy is restricted to in-frame clones and leaves out a portion. Of about 93,000 clones in the sample, around nine tenths are singletons; the top ten hold over 2.5%. Concerning this clone itself: What it binds is unknown.

General study results and limits: Whereas CD4+ TCR diversity had risen significantly by C4D1, CD8+ TCR diversity had not. The authors have not defined what causes the repertoire differences, possibly disease activity or prior therapy.

The germline gives CDR1 MDHEN, CDR2 SYDVKM. The CDR3 runs to 15 residues. Trimming shortened V by 6 bases and J by 5 bases, and 19 bases separated the two germline ends. Autologous stem cell transplantation was followed by relapse in every patient, and brentuximab vedotin exposure varied. This sample comprised peripheral blood mononuclear cells (PBMCs), obtained before the second cycle of nivolumab. V usage is TRBV28 and J usage is TRBJ2-5, with D possibly TRBD2 on 7 matching bases. The receptor comes from a human donor with classical Hodgkin lymphoma. The CDR3 nucleotides read TGTGCCAGCAGGGCGATAGGGGGGGCCACGGAGACCCAGTACTTC. It encodes CASRAIGGATETQYF.